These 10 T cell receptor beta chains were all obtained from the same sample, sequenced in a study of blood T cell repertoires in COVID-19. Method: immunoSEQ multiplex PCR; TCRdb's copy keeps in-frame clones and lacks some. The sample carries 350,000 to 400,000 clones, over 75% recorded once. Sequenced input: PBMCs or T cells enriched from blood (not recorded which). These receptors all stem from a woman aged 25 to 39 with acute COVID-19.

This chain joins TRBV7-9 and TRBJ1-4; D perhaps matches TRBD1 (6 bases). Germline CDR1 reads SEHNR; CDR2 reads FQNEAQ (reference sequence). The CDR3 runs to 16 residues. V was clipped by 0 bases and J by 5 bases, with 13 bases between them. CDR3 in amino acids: CASSLARGQQNEKLFF. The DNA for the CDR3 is TGTGCCAGCAGCTTAGCGAGGGGACAACAAAATGAAAAACTGTTTTTT. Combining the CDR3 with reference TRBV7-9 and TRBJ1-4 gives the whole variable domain DTGVSQNPRHKITKRGQNVTFRCDPISEHNRLYWYRQTLGQGPEFLTYFQNEAQLEKSRLLSDRFSAERPKGSFSTLEIQRTEQGDSAMYLCASSLARGQQNEKLFFGSGTQLSVL.

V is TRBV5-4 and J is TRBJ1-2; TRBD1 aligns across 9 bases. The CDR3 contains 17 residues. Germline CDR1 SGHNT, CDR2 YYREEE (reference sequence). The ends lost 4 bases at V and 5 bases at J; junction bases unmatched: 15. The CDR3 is CASSGLHPRTGAYGYTF. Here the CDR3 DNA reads TGTGCCAGCAGCGGTTTACACCCGCGGACAGGGGCGTATGGCTACACCTTC. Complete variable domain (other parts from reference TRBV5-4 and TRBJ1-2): ETGVTQSPTHLIKTRGQQVTLRCSSQSGHNTVSWYQQALGQGPQFIFQYYREEENGRGNFPPRFSGLQFPNYSSELNVNALELDDSALYLCASSGLHPRTGAYGYTFGSGTRLTVV.

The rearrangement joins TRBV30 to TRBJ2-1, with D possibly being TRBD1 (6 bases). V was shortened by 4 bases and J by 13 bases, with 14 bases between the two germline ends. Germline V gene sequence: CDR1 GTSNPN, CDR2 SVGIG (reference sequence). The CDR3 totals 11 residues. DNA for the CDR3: TGTGCCTGGAACCAAGGGGGTAACCAGTTCTTC. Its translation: CAWNQGGNQFF.

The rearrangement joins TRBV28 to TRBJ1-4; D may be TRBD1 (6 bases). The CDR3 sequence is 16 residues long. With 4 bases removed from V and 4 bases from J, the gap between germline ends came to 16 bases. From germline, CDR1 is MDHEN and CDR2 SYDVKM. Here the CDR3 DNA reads TGTGCCAGCAGTTCCGCGGCAGGGGCCCTTAATGAAAAACTGTTTTTT. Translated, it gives CASSSAAGALNEKLFF.

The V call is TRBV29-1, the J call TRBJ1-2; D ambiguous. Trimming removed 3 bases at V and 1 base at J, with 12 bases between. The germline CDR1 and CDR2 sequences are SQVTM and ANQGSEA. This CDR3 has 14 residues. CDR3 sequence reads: CSVEGETSNYGYTF. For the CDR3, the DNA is TGCAGCGTTGAGGGAGAAACCAGTAACTATGGCTACACCTTC.

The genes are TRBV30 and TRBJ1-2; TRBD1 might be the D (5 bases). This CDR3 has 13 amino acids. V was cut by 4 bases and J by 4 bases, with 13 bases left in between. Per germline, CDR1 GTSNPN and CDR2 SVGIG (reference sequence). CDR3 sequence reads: CAWKPTASYGYTF. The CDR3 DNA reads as TGTGCCTGGAAACCGACAGCAAGCTATGGCTACACCTTC.

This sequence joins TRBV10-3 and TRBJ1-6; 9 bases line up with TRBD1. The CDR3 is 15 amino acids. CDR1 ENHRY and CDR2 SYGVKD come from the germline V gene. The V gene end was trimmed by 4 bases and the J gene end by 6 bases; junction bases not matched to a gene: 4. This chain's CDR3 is CAISAGQGFNSPLHF. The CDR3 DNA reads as TGTGCCATCAGTGCGGGACAGGGTTTTAATTCACCCCTCCACTTT.

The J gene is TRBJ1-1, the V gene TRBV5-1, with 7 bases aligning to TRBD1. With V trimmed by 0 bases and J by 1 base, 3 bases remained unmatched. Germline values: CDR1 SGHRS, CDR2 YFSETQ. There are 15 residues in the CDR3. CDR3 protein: CASSLDPGGNTEAFF. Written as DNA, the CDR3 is TGCGCCAGCAGCTTGGACCCAGGGGGGAACACTGAAGCTTTCTTT.

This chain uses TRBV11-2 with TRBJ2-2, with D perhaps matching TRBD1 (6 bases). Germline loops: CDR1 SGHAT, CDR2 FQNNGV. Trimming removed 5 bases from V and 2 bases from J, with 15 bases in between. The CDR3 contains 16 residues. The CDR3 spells CASSLRQDVNTGELFF. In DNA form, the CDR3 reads TGTGCCAGCAGCCTACGACAGGACGTCAACACCGGGGAGCTGTTTTTT.

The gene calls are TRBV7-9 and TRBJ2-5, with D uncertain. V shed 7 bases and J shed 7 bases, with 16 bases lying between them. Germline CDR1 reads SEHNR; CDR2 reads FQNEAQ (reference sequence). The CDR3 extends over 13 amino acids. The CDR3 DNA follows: TGTGCCAGCACCTCTATAGCCGCTGGGACCCAGTACTTC. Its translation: CASTSIAAGTQYF.